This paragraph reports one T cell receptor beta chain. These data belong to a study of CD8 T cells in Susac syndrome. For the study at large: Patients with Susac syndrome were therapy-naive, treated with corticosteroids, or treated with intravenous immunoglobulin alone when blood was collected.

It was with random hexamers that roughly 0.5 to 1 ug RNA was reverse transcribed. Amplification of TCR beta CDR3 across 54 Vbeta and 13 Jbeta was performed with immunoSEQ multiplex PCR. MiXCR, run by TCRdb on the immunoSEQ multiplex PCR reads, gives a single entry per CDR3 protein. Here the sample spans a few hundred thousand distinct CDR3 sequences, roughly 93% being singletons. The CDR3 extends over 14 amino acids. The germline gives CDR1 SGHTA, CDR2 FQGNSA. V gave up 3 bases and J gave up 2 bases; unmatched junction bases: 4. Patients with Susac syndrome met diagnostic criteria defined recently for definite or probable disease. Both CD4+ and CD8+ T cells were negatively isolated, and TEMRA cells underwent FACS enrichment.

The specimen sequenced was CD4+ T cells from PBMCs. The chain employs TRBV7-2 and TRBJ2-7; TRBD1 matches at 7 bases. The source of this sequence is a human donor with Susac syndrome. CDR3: CASSLDGTAYEQYF. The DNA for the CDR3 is TGTGCCAGCAGCTTGGATGGGACAGCCTACGAGCAGTACTTC.